This T cell receptor (beta chain) is from a study of identifying expanded T cells in peripheral blood. The assay was immunoSEQ multiplex PCR, and TCRdb's table has in-frame clones only and misses some. The sample has over 90,000 clones; approximately 88% are singletons. Healthy donors had no documented immune events, such as infections, while sampled. Regarding the study as a whole: Clone count variance between approximately 2-week samples rose with total template count. Differentially abundant clones: about 1.2 between replicates, about 16 at around 14 days, less than 20 at four.

This CDR3 is built from 14 residues. Germline V gene lookup returns CDR1 LNHNV and CDR2 YYDKDF (reference sequence). The ends were cut back, 8 bases at V and 3 bases at J, with 14 bases in the middle. In regard to this clone: The antigen is not known. This sample also contains other DNA sequences that code for the same CDR3.

The TCR comes from a person aged 18 to 75 in good health. The chain uses TRBV15 and TRBJ1-5; D is possibly TRBD1 (6 bases). What was sequenced was blood. CDR3 residues: CATVVGGLNQPQHF. Here the CDR3 DNA reads TGTGCCACCGTTGTCGGGGGGCTCAATCAGCCCCAGCATTTT.